The 30 T cell receptor beta chains reported below all come from one sample, sequenced in a study of blood T cell repertoires in COVID-19. Assay used: immunoSEQ multiplex PCR; TCRdb lists only in-frame clones, some missing. The sample has 270,000 or so clones, 80% to 90% seen once; the top ten hold about 4.6%. Sequenced: peripheral blood. The source of these receptors is a man aged 40-55 years with acute or convalescent COVID-19.

V usage is TRBV24-1 and J usage is TRBJ2-1, with TRBD2 identical over 7 bases. The V gene's germline CDR1 is KGHDR and CDR2 SFDVKD. Trimming at V came to 4 bases and at J to 7 bases, leaving 6 bases not matched to a gene. The CDR3 has 14 amino acids. The CDR3: CATSDSGVLNEQFF. CDR3 bases: TGTGCCACCAGTGACAGCGGGGTCTTAAATGAGCAGTTCTTC.

In nucleotides, the CDR3 is TGTGCCTGGAGGACGGCAGGGGGCAGCGTGAACACTGAAGCTTTCTTT. As protein: CAWRTAGGSVNTEAFF. The chain couples TRBV30 to TRBJ1-1; 8 bases map to TRBD1. The length of the CDR3 is 16 residues. Trimming cost V 3 bases and J 0 bases; bases outside gene matches: 9. Germline CDR1 reads GTSNPN; CDR2 reads SVGIG (reference sequence).

The genes are TRBV2 and TRBJ2-1, with 12 bases aligning to TRBD1. Germline loops: CDR1 SNHLY, CDR2 FYNNEI. The CDR3 totals 14 residues. With 6 bases clipped from V and 9 bases from J, the junction kept 6 bases outside the gene matches. This chain's CDR3 is CASRSGTGGGEQFF. CDR3 bases: TGTGCCAGCAGGAGCGGGACAGGGGGCGGTGAGCAGTTCTTC.

This chain links TRBV7-2 with TRBJ1-1; D unclear. With 2 bases removed from V and 2 bases from J, the gap between germline ends came to 12 bases. The CDR3 totals 15 residues. The germline CDR1 and CDR2 sequences are SGHTA and FQGNSA. The CDR3: CASSLFLGSNTEAFF. The CDR3 nucleotides read TGTGCCAGCAGCTTATTCTTAGGGAGTAACACTGAAGCTTTCTTT.

The chain uses TRBV6-5 and TRBJ1-6; the D gene is possibly TRBD1 (6 bases). Trimming removed 7 bases at V and 7 bases at J, with 11 bases between. CDR3 length equals 13 residues. Germline CDR1 is MNHEY and CDR2 is SVGAGI. In nucleotides, the CDR3 is TGTGCCAGCAACCGGGACACAAATTCACCCCTCCACTTT. Protein sequence: CASNRDTNSPLHF.

The V and J genes are TRBV15 and TRBJ2-1; TRBD2 might be the D (6 bases). The germline V gene encodes CDR1 LNHNV and CDR2 YYDKDF (reference sequence). With 1 base removed from V and 4 bases from J, the gap between germline ends came to 17 bases. This CDR3 spans 17 amino acids. CDR3 nucleotides: TGTGCCACCAGCAGAGGGTGGGGGGACGCCATTTACAATGAGCAGTTCTTC. Translation gives CATSRGWGDAIYNEQFF.

With regard to this clone: The sample has other DNA sequences that encode this CDR3 too. The genes are TRBV5-6 and TRBJ2-2; D unresolved. CDR1 is SGHDT and CDR2 is YYEEEE in the germline V gene. Between the trimmed V and J ends, which lost 1 base and 4 bases, there was a span of 8 bases. The CDR3 loop spans 14 amino acids. The CDR3 DNA sequence: TGTGCCAGCAGCTTGTGGGCTTTCACCGGGGAGCTGTTTTTT. Residues: CASSLWAFTGELFF.

DNA for the CDR3: TGTGCCTGGAGTCGTACGCGAGAGGGTGGCTACACCTTC. Encoded protein: CAWSRTREGGYTF. The gene calls are TRBV30 and TRBJ1-2; D gene ambiguous. In germline, CDR1 is GTSNPN, CDR2 SVGIG (reference sequence). The CDR3 totals 13 residues. Trimming took 2 bases from V and 7 from J, leaving 14 bases between them.

The chain carries TRBV9 and TRBJ2-6; 7 nucleotides align to TRBD1. The germline CDR1 and CDR2 sequences are SGDLS and YYNGEE. Trimming cost V 1 base and J 0 bases; bases outside gene matches: 7. The CDR3 sequence is 18 residues long. The CDR3: CASSVPSGGRSGANVLTF. CDR3 nucleotide sequence: TGTGCCAGCAGCGTACCGTCAGGGGGTCGCTCTGGGGCCAACGTCCTGACTTTC.

The chain employs TRBV2 and TRBJ1-2; 7 bases are shared with TRBD1. CDR3 length: 12 amino acids. The ends lost 7 bases at V and 14 bases at J; junction bases unmatched: 13. Per the germline V gene, CDR1 is SNHLY and CDR2 is FYNNEI. CDR3 amino acids: CASTGTDPRKTF. The CDR3 DNA is TGTGCCAGCACAGGGACAGACCCCCGTAAAACCTTC.

V is TRBV7-9 and J is TRBJ2-1; 13 bases fit TRBD2. Per the germline V gene, CDR1 is SEHNR and CDR2 is FQNEAQ (reference sequence). With 6 bases clipped from V and 5 bases from J, the junction kept 1 base outside the gene matches. The length of the CDR3 is 14 residues. CDR3 amino acids: CASSGTSGDNEQFF. The DNA for the CDR3 is TGTGCCAGCAGTGGGACTAGCGGGGACAATGAGCAGTTCTTC.

This clone was found a few times. The gene calls are TRBV5-1 and TRBJ1-6, with 11 bases aligning to TRBD1. CDR3 length equals 15 residues. V lost 4 bases to trimming and J lost 5 bases; unmatched junction nucleotides: 2. The germline CDR1 and CDR2 sequences are SGHRS and YFSETQ. The CDR3 DNA reads as TGCGCCAGCAGCACGGGACAGGGGGATAATTCACCCCTCCACTTT. Protein sequence: CASSTGQGDNSPLHF.

The gene calls are TRBV6-5 and TRBJ2-1; 12 nucleotides match TRBD1. CDR3 size: 15 residues. After removal of 7 bases from V and 10 bases from J, the junction contained 11 bases not matched to a gene. Germline V gene lookup returns CDR1 MNHEY and CDR2 SVGAGI. The DNA of the CDR3 is TGTGCCAGCACCTACAGGGGACAGGGGGCAGTAGAGCAGTTCTTC. Residues: CASTYRGQGAVEQFF.

Only one count was recorded for this clone. This chain connects TRBV5-1 to TRBJ1-1; 7 bases fit TRBD1. The germline CDR1 and CDR2 sequences are SGHRS and YFSETQ. The V and J ends lost 5 bases and 0 bases, in that order; junction bases with no gene match: 7. This CDR3 is built from 15 residues. For the CDR3, the DNA is TGCGCCAGCAGAGGGGGCGGAGGAATGAACACTGAAGCTTTCTTT. Its translation is CASRGGGGMNTEAFF.

The chain links TRBV5-1 to TRBJ2-3, with 11 bases that match TRBD2. CDR3 length equals 16 residues. The germline CDR1 and CDR2 sequences are SGHRS and YFSETQ. Trimming took 0 bases from V and 7 from J; bases not matched to a gene: 7. CDR3 amino acids: CASSLDLAGGLNTQYF. CDR3 coding DNA: TGCGCCAGCAGCTTGGACCTAGCGGGGGGTCTAAATACGCAGTATTTT.

The CDR3 reads CASRGDRANTEAFF. CDR3 nucleotides: TGTGCCAGCAGAGGAGACAGGGCGAACACTGAAGCTTTCTTT. V is TRBV5-4 and J is TRBJ1-1, with 7 bases identical to TRBD1. The germline V gene encodes CDR1 SGHNT and CDR2 YYREEE (reference sequence). CDR3 length: 14 residues. The V segment lost 5 bases and the J segment 1 base; nucleotides outside the gene matches: 5.

This clone showed up just a few times. The V call is TRBV5-1, the J call TRBJ1-1; TRBD1 might be the D (6 bases). V was pared by 2 bases and J by 5 bases, with 10 bases between. CDR1 and CDR2 (germline): SGHRS, YFSETQ. CDR3 length: 13 residues. This CDR3 reads CASSLNRVTEAFF. The CDR3 coding sequence is TGCGCCAGCAGCTTAAACAGGGTAACTGAAGCTTTCTTT.

The chain recombines TRBV14 with TRBJ1-5; 7 bases line up with TRBD1. Germline values: CDR1 SGHDN, CDR2 FVKESK. The CDR3 spans 16 residues. V was clipped by 7 bases and J by 6 bases; unmatched bases: 15. CDR3 DNA sequence: TGTGCCAGCACCCCGGGACAGACCCAAAGGGGTCAGCCCCAGCATTTT. Translation: CASTPGQTQRGQPQHF.

Note on this clone: An end of the junction differs from the germline gene, which may be a read error. V is TRBV6-2 or TRBV6-3 and J is TRBJ1-1, with 7 nucleotides matching TRBD1. The CDR3 length is 14 residues. CDR1 MNHEY and CDR2 SVGEGT come from the germline V gene. The DNA of the CDR3 is TGTGCCAGCACTTACAAGGGGGCGATCACTGAAGCTTTCTTT. Translated: CASTYKGAITEAFF.

The chain uses TRBV6-1 and TRBJ1-1, with TRBD1 identical over 10 bases. The CDR3 extends over 17 amino acids. Germline loops: CDR1 MNHNS, CDR2 SASEGT. V was clipped by 2 bases and J by 3 bases; unmatched bases: 9. As DNA, the CDR3 is TGTGCCAGCAGTGAACTAGGACAGGGGGGCATGGACACTGAAGCTTTCTTT. This translates into CASSELGQGGMDTEAFF.

J is TRBJ2-3 and V is TRBV15, with TRBD1 identical over 10 bases. The CDR3 length is 19 residues. V lost 1 base to trimming and J lost 2 bases; unmatched junction nucleotides: 12. Germline loops: CDR1 LNHNV, CDR2 YYDKDF (reference sequence). The CDR3 DNA reads as TGTGCCACCAGCAGAGGGAAACCTCCGGGACAGGGGATCACAGATACGCAGTATTTT. It encodes CATSRGKPPGQGITDTQYF. The whole variable domain, filled in from reference TRBV15 and TRBJ2-3, reads DAMVIQNPRYQVTQFGKPVTLSCSQTLNHNVMYWYQQKSSQAPKLLFHYYDKDFNNEADTPDNFQSRRPNTSFCFLDIRSPGLGDTAMYLCATSRGKPPGQGITDTQYFGPGTRLTVL.

This clone showed up just once. The gene calls are TRBV3-1 (or the pseudogene TRBV3-2) and TRBJ2-3; 11 bases agree with TRBD2. Germline V lookup: CDR1 LGHDT, CDR2 YNNKEL (reference sequence). The CDR3 runs 16 residues. J gave up 5 bases and V 3 bases, and 7 bases lay outside the gene matches. The CDR3: CASSHRLAGRGDTQYF. In nucleotides, the CDR3 is TGTGCCAGCAGCCACAGACTAGCGGGGCGAGGAGATACGCAGTATTTT.

This clone appeared a few times. The chain employs TRBV2 and TRBJ1-1, with a weak D call TRBD1 (6 bases). The germline V and J ends were trimmed by 4 bases and 2 bases, with 11 bases remaining between them. Germline CDR1 is SNHLY and CDR2 is FYNNEI. This CDR3 is built from 14 residues. The CDR3 DNA is TGTGCCAGCAGTGCTGGGACAATTAACACTGAAGCTTTCTTT. Translating it yields CASSAGTINTEAFF.

The genes are TRBV11-2 and TRBJ1-4, with D hard to call. V shed 3 bases and J shed 8 bases, with 13 bases lying between them. This CDR3 comprises 14 residues. CDR1 and CDR2 from the germline V gene are SGHAT and FQNNGV. Here the CDR3 DNA reads TGTGCCAGCAGCTTCGACACACAACTCGAAAAACTGTTTTTT. Protein: CASSFDTQLEKLFF. The complete variable domain, with remaining parts taken from reference TRBV11-2 and TRBJ1-4, reads EAGVAQSPRYKIIEKRQSVAFWCNPISGHATLYWYQQILGQGPKLLIQFQNNGVVDDSQLPKDRFSAERLKGVDSTLKIQPAKLEDSAVYLCASSFDTQLEKLFFGSGTQLSVL.

On this clone itself: Sequence at one end of the junction differs from germline and may be a read error. The chain couples TRBV12-3 or TRBV12-4 to TRBJ2-4, with 11 bases aligning to TRBD2. This CDR3 region has 12 residues. Here the CDR3 reads CASSPHSGGALF. CDR3 bases: TGTGCCAGCAGCCCTCATAGCGGGGGGGCTCTCTTC.

The gene calls are TRBV25-1 and TRBJ1-4; D not certain. The CDR3 has 12 residues. Trimming removed 7 bases from V and 8 bases from J, with 11 bases in between. Germline-derived CDR1 and CDR2 are MGHDK and SYGVNS. The CDR3 bases are TGTGCCAGCACCCCAGGAGGGGAAAAACTGTTTTTT. Residues: CASTPGGEKLFF.

The chain couples TRBV3-1 (or the pseudogene TRBV3-2) to TRBJ2-3, with 9 bases fitting TRBD2. CDR3 length equals 17 residues. V lost 4 bases, J lost 5 bases, and 13 bases stayed unmatched. Germline-derived CDR1 and CDR2 are LGHDT and YNNKEL (reference sequence). DNA for the CDR3: TGTGCCAGCAGCCCGCCAATAGTAGCGGGGGTCAGAGATACGCAGTATTTT. This sequence encodes CASSPPIVAGVRDTQYF.

V usage is TRBV11-2 and J usage is TRBJ2-1; 7 bases map to TRBD2. The CDR3 is 18 residues long. The trim removed 4 bases at V and 5 bases at J, leaving 17 bases unmatched. Germline V gene data show CDR1 as SGHAT and CDR2 as FQNNGV. For the CDR3, the DNA is TGTGCCAGCAGCTCATTTCTGAGTGGACTAGTCGGGCACAATGAGCAGTTCTTC. Translating gives CASSSFLSGLVGHNEQFF.

J is TRBJ2-1 and V is TRBV12-5; D gene uncertain. V was trimmed by 2 bases and J by 1 base, leaving 6 bases between them. This CDR3 has 14 residues. CDR1 and CDR2 from the germline V gene are LGHNT and FRNRAP. CDR3 bases: TGTGCTAGTGGTTTGAGCGTTTCCTACAATGAGCAGTTCTTC. Amino acid sequence: CASGLSVSYNEQFF.

This clone has just one count. CDR3 in DNA: TGTGCCAGTTCCGGCGGGGGATCCTTAGACGAGCAGTACTTC. Translation gives CASSGGGSLDEQYF. This sequence joins TRBV28 and TRBJ2-7, with 7 bases fitting TRBD2. This CDR3 region has 14 residues. J was trimmed by 5 bases and V by 9 bases; bases with no gene match: 13. CDR1 is MDHEN, CDR2 SYDVKM, per germline.